This T cell receptor (beta chain) was sequenced in a study of T cells in Graves' hyperthyroidism and ophthalmopathy. General observations from the study: Using 13 V-J features, a model discriminated ophthalmopathy from stable hyperthyroidism. Appearing also in blood were most of the thyroid clonotypes expanded above 0.001.

Comment on this clonotype: What it binds is unknown. Mismatch with germline at one junction end may stem from a read error.

RNA transcripts provided the source from which TCR beta CDR3 regions were amplified. HTBI primers were used for first-round RT-PCR of the TCR CDR3. TCRdb itself ran the multiplex PCR reads through MiXCR, one entry per CDR3 protein. The table has 600,000 to 700,000 distinct CDR3 sequences, about 45% seen once. Patients were excluded because of uncontrolled infection, other autoimmune disease, pregnancy or lactation. Diagnosing involved the use of clinical symptoms, serum thyroxine and TRAb, thyroid ultrasound and orbital computed tomography. The CDR3 is made up of 14 amino acids. Per germline, CDR1 WSHSY and CDR2 SAAADI.

V is TRBV10-2 and J is TRBJ2-7; D gene unclear. The material sequenced was peripheral blood or thyroid tissue (not recorded which). This sequence originates from an adult man with Graves' disease, either hyperthyroidism or ophthalmopathy (not recorded which). Here the CDR3 reads CASSENSTSDEQYF. The DNA for the CDR3 is TGCGCCAGCAGTGAAAATAGTACCTCCGACGAGCAGTACTTC.